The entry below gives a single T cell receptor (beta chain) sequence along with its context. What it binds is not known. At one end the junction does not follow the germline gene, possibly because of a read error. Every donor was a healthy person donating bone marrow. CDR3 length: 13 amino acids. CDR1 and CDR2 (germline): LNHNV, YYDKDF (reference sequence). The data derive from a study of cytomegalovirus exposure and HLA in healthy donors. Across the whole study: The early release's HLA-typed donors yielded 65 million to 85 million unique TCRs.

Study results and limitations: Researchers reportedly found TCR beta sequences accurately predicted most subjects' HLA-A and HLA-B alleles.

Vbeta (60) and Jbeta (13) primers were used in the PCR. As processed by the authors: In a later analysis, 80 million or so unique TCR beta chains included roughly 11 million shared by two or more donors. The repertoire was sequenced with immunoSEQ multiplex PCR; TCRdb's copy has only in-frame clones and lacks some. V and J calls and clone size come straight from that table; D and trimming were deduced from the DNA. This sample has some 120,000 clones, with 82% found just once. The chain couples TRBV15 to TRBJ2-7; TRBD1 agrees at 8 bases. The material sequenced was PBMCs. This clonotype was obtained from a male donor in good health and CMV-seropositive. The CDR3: CATSRGGQQGVIF. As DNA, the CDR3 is TGTGCCACCAGCAGAGGGGGCCAACAGGGGGTTATCTTC.